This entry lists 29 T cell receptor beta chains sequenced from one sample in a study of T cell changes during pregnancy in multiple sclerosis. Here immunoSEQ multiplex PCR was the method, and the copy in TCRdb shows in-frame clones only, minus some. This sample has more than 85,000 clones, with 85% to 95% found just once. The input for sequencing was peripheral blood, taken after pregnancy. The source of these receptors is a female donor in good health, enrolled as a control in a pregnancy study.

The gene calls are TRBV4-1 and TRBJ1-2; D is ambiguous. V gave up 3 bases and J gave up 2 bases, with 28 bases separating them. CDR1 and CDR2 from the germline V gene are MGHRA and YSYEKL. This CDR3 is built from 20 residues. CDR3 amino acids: CASSQGRFGNPKEVNYGYTF. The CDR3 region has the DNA TGCGCCAGCAGCCAGGGAAGGTTTGGGAACCCAAAGGAGGTGAACTATGGCTACACCTTC.

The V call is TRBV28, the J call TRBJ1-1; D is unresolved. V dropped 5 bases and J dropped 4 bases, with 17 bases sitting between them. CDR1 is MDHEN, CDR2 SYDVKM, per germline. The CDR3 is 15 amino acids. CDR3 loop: CASSLYPSGGTEAFF. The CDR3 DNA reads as TGTGCCAGCAGTCTATACCCCTCCGGAGGCACTGAAGCTTTCTTT.

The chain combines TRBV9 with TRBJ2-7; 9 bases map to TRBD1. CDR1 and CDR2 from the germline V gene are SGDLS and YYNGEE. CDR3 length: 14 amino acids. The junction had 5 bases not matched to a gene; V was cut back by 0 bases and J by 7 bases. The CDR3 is CASSVGTGVWEQYF. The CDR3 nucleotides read TGTGCCAGCAGCGTAGGGACAGGGGTTTGGGAGCAGTACTTC. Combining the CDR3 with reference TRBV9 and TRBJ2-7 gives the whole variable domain DSGVTQTPKHLITATGQRVTLRCSPRSGDLSVYWYQQSLDQGLQFLIQYYNGEERAKGNILERFSAQQFPDLHSELNLSSLELGDSALYFCASSVGTGVWEQYFGPGTRLTVT.

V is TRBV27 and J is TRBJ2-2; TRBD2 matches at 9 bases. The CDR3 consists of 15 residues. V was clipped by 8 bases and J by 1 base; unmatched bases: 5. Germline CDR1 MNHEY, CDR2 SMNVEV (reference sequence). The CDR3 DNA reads TGTGCCAGCCACGAAGCGGGAGGGAACACCGGGGAGCTGTTTTTT. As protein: CASHEAGGNTGELFF.

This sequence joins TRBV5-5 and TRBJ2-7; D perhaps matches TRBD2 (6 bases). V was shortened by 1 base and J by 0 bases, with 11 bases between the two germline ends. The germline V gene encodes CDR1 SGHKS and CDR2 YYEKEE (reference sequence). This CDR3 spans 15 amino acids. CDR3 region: CASSLRETHSYEQYF. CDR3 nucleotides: TGTGCCAGCAGCTTGCGGGAGACGCACTCCTACGAGCAGTACTTC.

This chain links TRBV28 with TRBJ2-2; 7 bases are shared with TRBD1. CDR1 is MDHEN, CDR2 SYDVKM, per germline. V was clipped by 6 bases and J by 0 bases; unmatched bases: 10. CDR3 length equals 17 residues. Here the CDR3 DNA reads TGTGCCAGCAGACTACTCCGGGACAGCGCGAACACCGGGGAGCTGTTTTTT. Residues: CASRLLRDSANTGELFF.

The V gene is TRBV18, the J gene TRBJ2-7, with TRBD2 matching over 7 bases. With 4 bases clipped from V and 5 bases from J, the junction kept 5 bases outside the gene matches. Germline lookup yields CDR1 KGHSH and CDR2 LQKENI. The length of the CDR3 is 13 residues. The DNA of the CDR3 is TGTGCCAGCTCACTCGGGACTAAGGACGAGCAGTACTTC. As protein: CASSLGTKDEQYF.

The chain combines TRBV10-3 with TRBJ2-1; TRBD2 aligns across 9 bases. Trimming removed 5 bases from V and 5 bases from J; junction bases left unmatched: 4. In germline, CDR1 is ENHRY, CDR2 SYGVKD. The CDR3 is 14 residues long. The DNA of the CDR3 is TGTGCCATCAGTCTCCTAGCGGGAAACAATGAGCAGTTCTTC. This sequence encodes CAISLLAGNNEQFF.

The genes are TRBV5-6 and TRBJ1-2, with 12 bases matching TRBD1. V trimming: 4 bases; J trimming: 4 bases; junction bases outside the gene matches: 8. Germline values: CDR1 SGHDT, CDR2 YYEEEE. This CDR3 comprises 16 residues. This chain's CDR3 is CASSPSPGQGAYGYTF. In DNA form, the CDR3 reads TGTGCCAGCAGCCCTTCCCCGGGACAGGGGGCCTATGGCTACACCTTC.

CDR3 coding DNA: TGTGCCACCAGCAGAGACCTTGAGAAGACAGGAGAGCGCTACTACGAGCAGTACTTC. Protein product: CATSRDLEKTGERYYEQYF. The rearrangement joins TRBV15 to TRBJ2-7; maybe TRBD1 (6 bases). V lost 0 bases to trimming and J lost 3 bases, with 24 bases between them. Per the germline V gene, CDR1 is LNHNV and CDR2 is YYDKDF (reference sequence). This CDR3 is 19 amino acids long.

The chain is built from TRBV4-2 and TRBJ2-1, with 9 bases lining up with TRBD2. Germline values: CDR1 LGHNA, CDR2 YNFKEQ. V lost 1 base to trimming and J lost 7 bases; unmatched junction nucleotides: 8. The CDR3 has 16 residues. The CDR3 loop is CASSQVGAGGQNEQFF. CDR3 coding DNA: TGTGCCAGCAGCCAAGTAGGAGCGGGAGGTCAGAATGAGCAGTTCTTC.

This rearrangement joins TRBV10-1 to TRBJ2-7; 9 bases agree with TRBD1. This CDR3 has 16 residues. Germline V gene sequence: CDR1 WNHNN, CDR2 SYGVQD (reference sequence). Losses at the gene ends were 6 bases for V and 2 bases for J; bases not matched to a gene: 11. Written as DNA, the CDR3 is TGCGCCAGCAGGCCCCTAAACAGGGGGCAGGCCTACGAGCAGTACTTC. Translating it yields CASRPLNRGQAYEQYF.

The CDR3 here is CASGGPSGMGETQYF. The CDR3 region has the DNA TGTGCCAGCGGCGGGCCTAGCGGGATGGGAGAGACCCAGTACTTC. This chain links TRBV25-1 with TRBJ2-5; 9 bases are a match to TRBD2. From germline, CDR1 is MGHDK and CDR2 SYGVNS. This CDR3 region has 15 residues. V gave up 8 bases and J gave up 4 bases; unmatched junction bases: 11. The full variable domain, completed using reference TRBV25-1 and TRBJ2-5, is EADIYQTPRYLVIGTGKKITLECSQTMGHDKMYWYQQDPGMELHLIHYSYGVNSTEKGDLSSESTVSRIRTEHFPLTLESARPSHTSQYLCASGGPSGMGETQYFGPGTRLLVL.

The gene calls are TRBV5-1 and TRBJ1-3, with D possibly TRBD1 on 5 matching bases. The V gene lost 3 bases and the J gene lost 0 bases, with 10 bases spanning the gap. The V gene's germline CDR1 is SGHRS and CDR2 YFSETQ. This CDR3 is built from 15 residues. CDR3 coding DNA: TGCGCCAGCAGCTATCAGGGCTCCTCTGGAAACACCATATATTTT. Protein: CASSYQGSSGNTIYF. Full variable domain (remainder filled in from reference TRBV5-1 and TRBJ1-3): KAGVTQTPRYLIKTRGQQVTLSCSPISGHRSVSWYQQTPGQGLQFLFEYFSETQRNKGNFPGRFSGRQFSNSRSEMNVSTLELGDSALYLCASSYQGSSGNTIYFGEGSWLTVV.

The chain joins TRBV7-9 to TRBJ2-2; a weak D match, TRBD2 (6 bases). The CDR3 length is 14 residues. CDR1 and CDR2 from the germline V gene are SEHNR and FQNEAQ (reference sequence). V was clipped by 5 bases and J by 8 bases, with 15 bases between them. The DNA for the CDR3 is TGTGCCAGCAGCGGACGCGGGGCCACGGGGGAGCTGTTTTTT. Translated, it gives CASSGRGATGELFF.

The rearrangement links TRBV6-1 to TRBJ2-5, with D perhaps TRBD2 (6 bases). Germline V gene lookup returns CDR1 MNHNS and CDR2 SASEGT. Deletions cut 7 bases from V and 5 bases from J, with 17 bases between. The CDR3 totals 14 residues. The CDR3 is CASTGGLLWETQYF. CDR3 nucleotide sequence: TGTGCCAGCACCGGGGGACTGTTGTGGGAGACCCAGTACTTC.

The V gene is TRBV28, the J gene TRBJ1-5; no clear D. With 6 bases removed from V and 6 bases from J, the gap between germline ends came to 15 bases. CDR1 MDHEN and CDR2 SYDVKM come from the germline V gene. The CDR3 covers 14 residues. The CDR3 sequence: CASSFAASRQPQHF. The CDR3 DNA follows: TGTGCCAGCAGCTTCGCGGCGAGTCGTCAGCCCCAGCATTTT.

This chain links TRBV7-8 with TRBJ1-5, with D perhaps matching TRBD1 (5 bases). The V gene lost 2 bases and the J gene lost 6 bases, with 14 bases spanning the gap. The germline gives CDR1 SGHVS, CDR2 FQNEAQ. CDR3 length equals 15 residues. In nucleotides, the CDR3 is TGTGCCAGCAGCTTAAGTTCAGGGTTGGGTCAGCCCCAGCATTTT. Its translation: CASSLSSGLGQPQHF. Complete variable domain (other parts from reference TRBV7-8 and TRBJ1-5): GAGVSQSPRYKVAKRGQDVALRCDPISGHVSLFWYQQALGQGPEFLTYFQNEAQLDKSGLPSDRFFAERPEGSVSTLKIQRTQQEDSAVYLCASSLSSGLGQPQHFGDGTRLSIL.

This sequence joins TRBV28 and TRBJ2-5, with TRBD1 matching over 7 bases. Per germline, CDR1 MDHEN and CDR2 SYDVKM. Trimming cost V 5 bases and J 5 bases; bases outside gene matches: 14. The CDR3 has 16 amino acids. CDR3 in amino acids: CASSDRSGGVGETQYF. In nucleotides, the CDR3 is TGTGCCAGCAGTGACCGCTCAGGGGGTGTCGGTGAGACCCAGTACTTC.

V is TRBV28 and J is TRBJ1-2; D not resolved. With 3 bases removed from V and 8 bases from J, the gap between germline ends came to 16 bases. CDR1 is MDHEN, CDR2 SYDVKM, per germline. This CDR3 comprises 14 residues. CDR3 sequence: CASSFRGSGSGYTF. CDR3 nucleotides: TGTGCCAGCAGTTTTCGGGGTTCGGGGAGCGGCTACACCTTC.

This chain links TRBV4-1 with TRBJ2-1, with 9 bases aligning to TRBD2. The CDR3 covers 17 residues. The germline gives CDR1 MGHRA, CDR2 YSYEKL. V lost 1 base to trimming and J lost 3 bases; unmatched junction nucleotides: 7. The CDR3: CASSQGGLAQNYNEQFF. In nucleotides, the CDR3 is TGCGCCAGCAGCCAAGGCGGACTAGCGCAGAACTACAATGAGCAGTTCTTC.

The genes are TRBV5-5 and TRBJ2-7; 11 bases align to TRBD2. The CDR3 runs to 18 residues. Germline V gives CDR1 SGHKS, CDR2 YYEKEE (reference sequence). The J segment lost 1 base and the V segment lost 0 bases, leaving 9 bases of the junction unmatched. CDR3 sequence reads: CASSLASSGTSGSYEQYF. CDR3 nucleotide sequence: TGTGCCAGCAGCTTGGCGTCCTCCGGGACTAGCGGTTCCTACGAGCAGTACTTC. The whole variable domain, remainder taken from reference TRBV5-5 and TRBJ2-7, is DAGVTQSPTHLIKTRGQQVTLRCSPISGHKSVSWYQQVLGQGPQFIFQYYEKEERGRGNFPDRFSARQFPNYSSELNVNALLLGDSALYLCASSLASSGTSGSYEQYFGPGTRLTVT.

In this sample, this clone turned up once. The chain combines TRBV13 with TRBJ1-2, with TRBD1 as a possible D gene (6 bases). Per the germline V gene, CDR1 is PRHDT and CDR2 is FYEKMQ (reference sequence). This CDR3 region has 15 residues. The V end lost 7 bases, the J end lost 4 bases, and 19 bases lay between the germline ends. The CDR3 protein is CASTPGGALGYGYTF. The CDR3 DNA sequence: TGTGCCAGCACCCCCGGGGGGGCCTTGGGCTATGGCTACACCTTC.

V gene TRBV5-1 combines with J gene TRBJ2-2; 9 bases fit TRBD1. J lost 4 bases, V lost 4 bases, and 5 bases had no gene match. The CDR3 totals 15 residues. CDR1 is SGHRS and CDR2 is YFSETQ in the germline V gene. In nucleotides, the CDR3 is TGCGCCAGCAGCATCGGGACAGGGCGCACCGGGGAGCTGTTTTTT. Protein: CASSIGTGRTGELFF.

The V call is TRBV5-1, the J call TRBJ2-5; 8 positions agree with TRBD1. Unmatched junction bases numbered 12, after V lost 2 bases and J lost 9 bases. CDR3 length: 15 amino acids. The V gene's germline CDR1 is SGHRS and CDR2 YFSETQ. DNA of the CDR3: TGCGCCAGCAGCTTTGACAGGGGAGTGGGGATGGCCCAGTACTTC. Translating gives CASSFDRGVGMAQYF.

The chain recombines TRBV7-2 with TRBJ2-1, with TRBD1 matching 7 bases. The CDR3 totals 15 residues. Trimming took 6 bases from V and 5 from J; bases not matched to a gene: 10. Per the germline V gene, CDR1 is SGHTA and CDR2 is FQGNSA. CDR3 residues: CASRLQGKTNNEQFF. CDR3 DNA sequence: TGTGCCAGCAGGTTACAGGGGAAGACTAACAATGAGCAGTTCTTC.

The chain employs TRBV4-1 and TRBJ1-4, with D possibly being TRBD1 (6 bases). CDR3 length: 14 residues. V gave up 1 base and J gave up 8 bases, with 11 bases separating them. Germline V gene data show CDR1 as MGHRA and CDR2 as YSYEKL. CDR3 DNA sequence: TGCGCCAGCAGCCAAGGATCACAGGGAGAAAAACTGTTTTTT. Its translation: CASSQGSQGEKLFF.

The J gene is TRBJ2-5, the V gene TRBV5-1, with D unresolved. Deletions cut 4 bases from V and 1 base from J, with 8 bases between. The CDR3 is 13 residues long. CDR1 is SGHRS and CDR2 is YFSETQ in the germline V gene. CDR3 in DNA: TGCGCCAGCAGCGTCCTAGGCCAAGAGACCCAGTACTTC. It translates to CASSVLGQETQYF.

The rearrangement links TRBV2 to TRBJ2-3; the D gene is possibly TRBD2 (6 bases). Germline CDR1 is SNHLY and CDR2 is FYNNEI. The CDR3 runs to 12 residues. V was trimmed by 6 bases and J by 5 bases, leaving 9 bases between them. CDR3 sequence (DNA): TGTGCCAGCAGCCTTAGCGGAGATACGCAGTATTTT. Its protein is CASSLSGDTQYF.